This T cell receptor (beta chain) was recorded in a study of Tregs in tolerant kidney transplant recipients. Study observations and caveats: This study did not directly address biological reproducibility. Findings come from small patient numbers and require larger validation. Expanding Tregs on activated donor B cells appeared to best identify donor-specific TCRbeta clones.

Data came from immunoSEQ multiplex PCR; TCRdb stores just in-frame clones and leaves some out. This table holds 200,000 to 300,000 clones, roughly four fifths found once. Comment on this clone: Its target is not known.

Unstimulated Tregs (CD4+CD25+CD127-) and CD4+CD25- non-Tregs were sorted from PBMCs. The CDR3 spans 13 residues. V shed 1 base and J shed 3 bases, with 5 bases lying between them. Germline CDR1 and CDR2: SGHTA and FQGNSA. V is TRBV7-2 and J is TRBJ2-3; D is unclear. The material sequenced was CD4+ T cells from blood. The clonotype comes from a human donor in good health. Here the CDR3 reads CASSLGVTDTQYF. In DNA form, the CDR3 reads TGTGCCAGCAGCTTAGGAGTGACAGATACGCAGTATTTT.